The 28 T cell receptor beta chains below come from one sample, sequenced in a study of a mutant IDH1 vaccine in newly diagnosed glioma. Time point given: week 35, safety follow-up. One vaccine dose held 300 ug of mutant IDH1 20-mer peptide and came with topical imiquimod. No antigens are known for them. The method was immunoSEQ multiplex PCR; TCRdb's version includes in-frame clones alone and lacks a portion of them. The sample records about 58,000 clones, about four fifths being singletons. The material was PBMCs, obtained from a glioma patient whose treatment included an IDH1 peptide vaccine. These receptors were collected from a man aged 40-55 years with glioma.

The CDR3 sequence: CASSIRQDYEQYF. In DNA form, the CDR3 reads TGTGCCAGTAGTATCAGGCAGGACTACGAGCAGTACTTC. The gene calls are TRBV19 and TRBJ2-7; D is unclear. Trimming took 3 bases from V and 3 from J, leaving 9 bases between them. The CDR3 totals 13 residues. CDR1 LNHDA and CDR2 SQIVND come from the germline V gene (reference sequence).

The genes are TRBV7-2 and TRBJ1-1; 9 bases match TRBD1. Germline CDR1 SGHTA, CDR2 FQGNSA. The CDR3 consists of 13 residues. With V trimmed by 3 bases and J by 4 bases, 0 bases remained unmatched. In DNA form, the CDR3 reads TGTGCCAGCAGCTTGGACAGGGGCACTGAAGCTTTCTTT. It is translated as CASSLDRGTEAFF.

The chain employs TRBV5-8 and TRBJ2-2; 8 nucleotides match TRBD1. This CDR3 is built from 16 residues. V dropped 0 bases and J dropped 4; count of bases not matched to a gene: 5. The germline V gene has CDR1 SGHTS and CDR2 YDEGEE. CDR3 sequence: CASSLVTGGTTGELFF. The CDR3 nucleotides are TGTGCCAGCAGCTTGGTCACAGGGGGTACCACCGGGGAGCTGTTTTTT.

This clone was found once. The chain uses TRBV4-2 and TRBJ1-1; D is unclear. CDR1 and CDR2 from the germline V gene are LGHNA and YNFKEQ. The CDR3 contains 14 residues. V was shortened by 1 base and J by 2 bases, with 8 bases between the two germline ends. DNA of the CDR3: TGTGCCAGCAGCCAAGGGGGAACCAACACTGAAGCTTTCTTT. This sequence encodes CASSQGGTNTEAFF.

The chain combines TRBV9 with TRBJ2-1; D remains ambiguous. The V gene lost 4 bases and the J gene lost 0 bases, with 11 bases spanning the gap. The CDR3 length is 15 residues. CDR1 is SGDLS, CDR2 YYNGEE, per germline. The CDR3 region is CASSLSGISYNEQFF. CDR3 nucleotide sequence: TGTGCCAGCAGCTTATCAGGAATCTCCTACAATGAGCAGTTCTTC.

The gene calls are TRBV30 and TRBJ2-7; D is unresolved. Looked up from germline, CDR1 is GTSNPN and CDR2 is SVGIG (reference sequence). The ends were cut back, 2 bases at V and 2 bases at J, with 10 bases in the middle. The CDR3 runs 13 residues. CDR3: CAWSPKSPYEQYF. CDR3 DNA sequence: TGTGCCTGGAGTCCGAAGTCCCCCTACGAGCAGTACTTC. The full variable domain, its missing parts supplied by reference TRBV30 and TRBJ2-7, is SQTIHQWPATLVQPVGSPLSLECTVEGTSNPNLYWYRQAAGRGLQLLFYSVGIGQISSEVPQNLSASRPQDRQFILSSKKLLLSDSGFYLCAWSPKSPYEQYFGPGTRLTVT.

The genes are TRBV4-2 and TRBJ1-3; D possibly corresponds to TRBD1 (6 bases). The V and J ends lost 1 base and 4 bases respectively, with 11 bases between them. Germline values: CDR1 LGHNA, CDR2 YNFKEQ. This CDR3 comprises 15 residues. The CDR3 here is CASSQAGARGNTIYF. CDR3 nucleotides: TGTGCCAGCAGCCAAGCGGGGGCACGGGGAAACACCATATATTTT.

V usage is TRBV2 and J usage is TRBJ1-2, with D possibly matching TRBD1 (6 bases). V was shortened by 4 bases and J by 4 bases, with 22 bases between the two germline ends. In germline, CDR1 is SNHLY, CDR2 FYNNEI. The CDR3 is 17 amino acids. CDR3 sequence (DNA): TGTGCCAGCAGTGGAGGGACACTTGTTAATCCCGCCTATGGCTACACCTTC. It codes for CASSGGTLVNPAYGYTF.

The chain links TRBV5-1 to TRBJ2-2; D unresolved. There are 16 residues in the CDR3. Germline CDR1 reads SGHRS; CDR2 reads YFSETQ. Trimming stripped 0 bases from V and 0 bases from J, with 9 bases between. The CDR3 region is CASSLEGSANTGELFF. DNA for the CDR3: TGCGCCAGCAGCTTGGAGGGATCCGCGAACACCGGGGAGCTGTTTTTT.

The V call is TRBV4-3, the J call TRBJ2-2, with 8 nucleotides matching TRBD2. The CDR3 sequence is 14 residues long. Germline lookup yields CDR1 LGHNA and CDR2 YSLEER. Unmatched junction bases numbered 2, after V lost 2 bases and J lost 6 bases. CDR3 sequence: CASSQRAGAGELFF. The CDR3 DNA is TGCGCCAGCAGCCAACGAGCGGGAGCCGGGGAGCTGTTTTTT.

The rearrangement joins TRBV11-2 to TRBJ2-1; D possibly corresponds to TRBD1 (5 bases). CDR1 SGHAT and CDR2 FQNNGV come from the germline V gene. The CDR3 is 14 residues long. With 1 base removed from V and 3 bases from J, the gap between germline ends came to 7 bases. CDR3: CASSLGGIYNEQFF. The CDR3 DNA sequence: TGTGCCAGCAGCTTAGGGGGCATCTACAATGAGCAGTTCTTC.

The V call is TRBV7-2, the J call TRBJ2-7, with 8 bases identical to TRBD2. The CDR3 has 15 residues. Germline V gene sequence: CDR1 SGHTA, CDR2 FQGNSA. Trimming removed 0 bases from V and 3 bases from J; junction bases left unmatched: 4. The CDR3 nucleotides are TGTGCCAGCAGCTTAGCGGGCGGGACTAGCTACGAGCAGTACTTC. Its translation is CASSLAGGTSYEQYF.

The rearrangement uses TRBV4-2 and TRBJ2-7; a possible D gene is TRBD1 (6 bases). The germline gives CDR1 LGHNA, CDR2 YNFKEQ. The CDR3 has 15 amino acids. V was shortened by 4 bases and J by 6 bases, with 19 bases between the two germline ends. CDR3 DNA: TGTGCCAGCAGCCCACTTACAGGGCGGTATAGCGAGCAGTACTTC. Amino acids: CASSPLTGRYSEQYF.

The chain is built from TRBV28 and TRBJ2-6; 8 bases are a match to TRBD2. CDR3 length: 16 residues. Germline lookup yields CDR1 MDHEN and CDR2 SYDVKM. V lost 6 bases, J lost 4 bases, and 8 bases stayed unmatched. The CDR3 is CASRPGGGLGANVLTF. CDR3 nucleotide sequence: TGTGCCAGCAGGCCGGGCGGGGGGCTCGGGGCCAACGTCCTGACTTTC.

V and J are TRBV29-1 and TRBJ2-1, with D possibly being TRBD1 or TRBD2 (6 bases each). The CDR3 runs 15 residues. V lost 7 bases, J lost 0 bases, and 16 bases lay in between. The V gene's germline CDR1 is SQVTM and CDR2 ANQGSEA. As DNA, the CDR3 is TGCAGCGGGACTATAGGACAGCTCTCCTACAATGAGCAGTTCTTC. Protein: CSGTIGQLSYNEQFF.

This clone was seen a few times. This chain links TRBV11-3 with TRBJ2-3, with no clear D. Germline assignment: CDR1 SGHNT and CDR2 YENEEA. V lost 5 bases and J 5 bases, leaving 14 bases between the germline ends. The CDR3 sequence is 14 residues long. The CDR3 sequence is CASSTNLRGDTQYF. The DNA for the CDR3 is TGTGCCAGCAGCACCAACTTGCGAGGAGATACGCAGTATTTT.

The chain has TRBV5-4 and TRBJ2-3; D might be TRBD2 (6 bases). Germline V gives CDR1 SGHNT, CDR2 YYREEE (reference sequence). This CDR3 has 15 amino acids. The V end lost 4 bases, the J end lost 0 bases, and 12 bases lay between the germline ends. The CDR3 protein is CASSAPGVSTDTQYF. The CDR3 DNA is TGTGCCAGCAGCGCCCCGGGGGTTAGCACAGATACGCAGTATTTT.

The chain links TRBV19 to TRBJ1-1, with D hard to call. CDR1 is LNHDA and CDR2 is SQIVND in the germline V gene (reference sequence). The V and J ends lost 1 base and 5 bases respectively, with 14 bases between them. The CDR3 consists of 15 residues. Here the CDR3 DNA reads TGTGCCAGTAGTATAGGGGTCCCGCCGGGGACTGAAGCTTTCTTT. Protein: CASSIGVPPGTEAFF.

Comments on this clone: Germline is not matched at one junction end, which may reflect a read error. V gene TRBV7-7 combines with J gene TRBJ2-5; 9 positions agree with TRBD2. The CDR3 has 17 residues. The germline CDR1 and CDR2 sequences are SSHAT and FNYEAQ (reference sequence). DNA for the CDR3: TGTGCTAGCAGCTTATCGGGTGGCGGGAGGGCCCGAGAGACCCAGTACTTC. Encoded protein: CASSLSGGGRARETQYF.

The V call is TRBV18, the J call TRBJ2-5; D call uncertain. Germline CDR1 reads KGHSH; CDR2 reads LQKENI. This CDR3 comprises 14 residues. V lost 5 bases and J 0 bases, leaving 10 bases between the germline ends. CDR3 coding DNA: TGTGCCAGCTCATCTTCCAGTTACCAAGAGACCCAGTACTTC. As protein: CASSSSSYQETQYF.

The V gene is TRBV4-1, the J gene TRBJ2-3, with TRBD2 matching 8 bases. This CDR3 spans 15 amino acids. Germline V lookup: CDR1 MGHRA, CDR2 YSYEKL. V lost 3 bases, J lost 2 bases, and 4 bases stayed unmatched. The CDR3 loop is CASSQGGGNTDTQYF. The CDR3 DNA is TGCGCCAGCAGCCAGGGCGGGGGGAACACAGATACGCAGTATTTT.

CDR3 residues: CATSRGLQGVPQNTEAFF. The CDR3 DNA sequence: TGTGCCACCAGCAGAGGGCTCCAAGGGGTCCCCCAGAACACTGAAGCTTTCTTT. The chain couples TRBV15 to TRBJ1-1; weak D call: TRBD1 (5 bases). Trimming pared 1 base from V and 1 base from J, leaving 19 bases between. The germline CDR1 and CDR2 sequences are LNHNV and YYDKDF (reference sequence). The CDR3 is made up of 18 amino acids.

The rearrangement joins TRBV4-2 to TRBJ1-1; 7 nucleotides line up with TRBD1. The germline gives CDR1 LGHNA, CDR2 YNFKEQ. CDR3 length: 15 amino acids. With 2 bases clipped from V and 5 bases from J, the junction kept 8 bases outside the gene matches. This chain's CDR3 is CASSQLRGGRTEAFF. The CDR3 region has the DNA TGTGCCAGCAGCCAACTCCGAGGGGGCAGGACTGAAGCTTTCTTT.

This clone was seen just once. This chain uses TRBV27 with TRBJ1-2; a possible D gene is TRBD1 (5 bases). The CDR3 totals 13 residues. CDR1 and CDR2 from the germline V gene are MNHEY and SMNVEV (reference sequence). With 4 bases removed from V and 7 bases from J, the gap between germline ends came to 13 bases. In nucleotides, the CDR3 is TGTGCCAGCAGTTGGGGCGAGGGCCGTGGCTACACCTTC. Its translation is CASSWGEGRGYTF.

The rearrangement links TRBV18 to TRBJ1-4, with D possibly matching TRBD1 (5 bases). Germline CDR1 KGHSH, CDR2 LQKENI. V was pared by 3 bases and J by 2 bases, with 10 bases between. The CDR3 loop spans 15 amino acids. The chain's CDR3 is CASSPGWGTNEKLFF. The CDR3 DNA follows: TGTGCCAGCTCACCGGGTTGGGGCACTAATGAAAAACTGTTTTTT.

The chain recombines TRBV4-3 with TRBJ2-1; 10 bases agree with TRBD2. Looked up from germline, CDR1 is LGHNA and CDR2 is YSLEER. The CDR3 contains 17 residues. V lost 0 bases, J lost 5 bases, and 7 bases stayed unmatched. The CDR3 is CASSQERTGLANNEQFF. The CDR3 DNA sequence: TGCGCCAGCAGCCAAGAGCGAACGGGACTAGCGAACAATGAGCAGTTCTTC.

The gene calls are TRBV11-3 and TRBJ2-7; possible D gene TRBD2, 6 bases. The V gene's germline CDR1 is SGHNT and CDR2 YENEEA. Trimming removed 5 bases from V and 0 bases from J, with 14 bases in between. This CDR3 spans 15 amino acids. In DNA, the CDR3 is TGTGCCAGCAGCCCCGGGACTGCCGTCTCCTACGAGCAGTACTTC. It encodes CASSPGTAVSYEQYF.

The chain is built from TRBV27 and TRBJ2-2; 9 bases line up with TRBD1. Germline V gene data show CDR1 as MNHEY and CDR2 as SMNVEV (reference sequence). This CDR3 has 19 amino acids. Germline trimming cut 5 bases from V and 0 bases from J; bases unmatched to any gene: 13. CDR3 protein: CASSVGPGQGLSNTGELFF. For the CDR3, the DNA is TGTGCCAGCAGTGTAGGACCGGGACAGGGATTATCGAACACCGGGGAGCTGTTTTTT.